A selection of T cell receptor beta chains follows, all from one sample in a study of cytotoxic CD8 clonotypes in ibrutinib-treated CLL. The assay was immunoSEQ multiplex PCR, and TCRdb's table has in-frame clones only and misses some. Here the sample spans approximately 100,000 clones, about 50% being singletons. The specimen comprised PBMCs, sampled after 24 months of ibrutinib treatment. Source of these receptors: a human donor with chronic lymphocytic leukemia. CDR3s include the opening cysteine and the closing phenylalanine or tryptophan. D genes are given only for firm matches. Size values are once, few and many counts, or a class for expanded clones, and some rows have none.

d_gene: .
j_gene: TRBJ1-6
v_gene: TRBV15
abundance: .
CDR3aa: CATSFINSPLHF
CDR3nt: TGTGCCACCAGCTTTATTAATTCACCCCTCCACTTT

d_gene: .
j_gene: TRBJ1-6
v_gene: TRBV6-4
abundance: .
CDR3aa: CASSDEETLHF
CDR3nt: TGTGCCAGCAGTGACGAGGAAACCCTCCACTTT

d_gene: .
j_gene: TRBJ2-4
v_gene: TRBV10-3
abundance: .
CDR3aa: CAISEGPAAQVEAKNIQYF
CDR3nt: TGTGCCATCAGTGAAGGGCCAGCCGCCCAGGTGGAAGCCAAAAACATTCAGTACTTC

d_gene: .
j_gene: TRBJ2-7
v_gene: TRBV28
abundance: .
CDR3aa: CASLDPGTKSSYEQYF
CDR3nt: TGTGCCAGCTTAGACCCCGGGACAAAGAGCTCCTACGAGCAGTACTTC

d_gene: .
j_gene: TRBJ1-3
v_gene: TRBV2
abundance: few
CDR3aa: CASRSSASGNTIYF
CDR3nt: TGTGCCAGCAGGTCTTCGGCTTCTGGAAACACCATATATTTT

d_gene: TRBD1
j_gene: TRBJ1-6
v_gene: TRBV5-1
abundance: few
CDR3aa: CASSSEGQARSPLHF
CDR3nt: TGCGCCAGCAGCTCGGAAGGACAGGCTCGTTCACCCCTCCACTTT

d_gene: TRBD1
j_gene: TRBJ2-1
v_gene: TRBV6-5
abundance: few
CDR3aa: CASKPGGQGDNEQFF
CDR3nt: TGTGCCAGCAAGCCTGGGGGACAGGGGGACAATGAGCAGTTCTTC

d_gene: TRBD1
j_gene: TRBJ2-3
v_gene: TRBV6-4
abundance: few
CDR3aa: CASSDSGGSGDTQYF
CDR3nt: TGTGCCAGCAGTGACTCAGGGGGCTCAGGAGATACGCAGTATTTT

d_gene: TRBD2
j_gene: TRBJ2-3
v_gene: TRBV6-1
abundance: .
CDR3aa: CASSNGLAGGDTQYF
CDR3nt: TGTGCCAGCAGTAATGGACTAGCGGGGGGCGATACGCAGTATTTT

d_gene: .
j_gene: TRBJ1-2
v_gene: TRBV28
abundance: .
CDR3aa: CASSLGQVMSYTF
CDR3nt: TGTGCCAGCAGTTTGGGGCAGGTGATGAGCTACACCTTC

d_gene: .
j_gene: TRBJ2-7
v_gene: TRBV25-1
abundance: few
CDR3aa: CASMGTGPSYEQYF
CDR3nt: TGTGCCAGCATGGGGACGGGGCCCTCCTACGAGCAGTACTTC

d_gene: TRBD2
j_gene: TRBJ2-7
v_gene: TRBV28
abundance: many
CDR3aa: CASGGGGAIEQYF
CDR3nt: TGTGCCAGCGGAGGCGGGGGGGCGATCGAGCAGTACTTC

d_gene: TRBD1
j_gene: TRBJ1-4
v_gene: TRBV7-9
abundance: .
CDR3aa: CASSHGDREHEKLFF
CDR3nt: TGTGCCAGCAGCCACGGAGACAGGGAACATGAAAAACTGTTTTTT

d_gene: .
j_gene: TRBJ2-1
v_gene: TRBV11-3
abundance: many
CDR3aa: CASSRGITPYNEQFF
CDR3nt: TGTGCCAGCAGCAGAGGGATAACTCCCTACAATGAGCAGTTCTTC

d_gene: TRBD2
j_gene: TRBJ2-5
v_gene: TRBV5-1
abundance: many
CDR3aa: CASSLAGGGETQYF
CDR3nt: TGCGCCAGCAGCTTGGCCGGCGGGGGAGAGACCCAGTACTTC

d_gene: .
j_gene: TRBJ2-4
v_gene: TRBV18
abundance: .
CDR3aa: CASSPPMGPKNIQYF
CDR3nt: TGTGCCAGCTCACCCCCCATGGGACCCAAAAACATTCAGTACTTC

d_gene: .
j_gene: TRBJ2-1
v_gene: TRBV25-1
abundance: .
CDR3aa: CASRPGLGLNEQFF
CDR3nt: TGTGCCAGCAGACCCGGGCTCGGCCTCAATGAGCAGTTCTTC

d_gene: .
j_gene: TRBJ2-1
v_gene: TRBV7-8
abundance: .
CDR3aa: CASSRDFGVTEQFF
CDR3nt: TGTGCCAGCAGTCGGGACTTTGGAGTCACTGAGCAGTTCTTC

d_gene: TRBD1
j_gene: TRBJ2-1
v_gene: TRBV9
abundance: .
CDR3aa: CASSVADRPFNNEQFF
CDR3nt: TGTGCCAGCAGCGTAGCGGACAGGCCTTTTAACAATGAGCAGTTCTTC

d_gene: .
j_gene: TRBJ1-4
v_gene: TRBV7-7
abundance: .
CDR3aa: CASSLALNEKLFF
CDR3nt: TGTGCCAGCAGCTTAGCGCTCAATGAAAAACTGTTTTTT

d_gene: .
j_gene: TRBJ2-3
v_gene: TRBV29-1
abundance: .
CDR3aa: CSVDTDTQYF
CDR3nt: TGCAGCGTGGATACAGATACGCAGTATTTT

d_gene: .
j_gene: TRBJ1-1
v_gene: TRBV5-4
abundance: .
CDR3aa: CASSFRGVGTNTEAFF
CDR3nt: TGTGCCAGCAGCTTTCGGGGCGTCGGCACTAACACTGAAGCTTTCTTT

d_gene: TRBD1
j_gene: TRBJ2-2
v_gene: TRBV9
abundance: few
CDR3aa: CASSVGVFLGQGMGMRPGELFF
CDR3nt: TGTGCCAGCAGCGTAGGAGTCTTCTTGGGACAGGGGATGGGTATGCGTCCCGGGGAGCTGTTTTTT

d_gene: TRBD1
j_gene: TRBJ2-5
v_gene: TRBV5-6
abundance: few
CDR3aa: CASSLRKGRGLRETQYF
CDR3nt: TGTGCCAGCAGCTTGCGGAAGGGCAGGGGGCTACGAGAGACCCAGTACTTC

d_gene: TRBD1
j_gene: TRBJ2-7
v_gene: TRBV19
abundance: once
CDR3aa: CASSIQVGQAASYEQYF
CDR3nt: TGTGCCAGTAGTATACAGGTGGGACAGGCCGCTTCCTACGAGCAGTACTTC

d_gene: .
j_gene: TRBJ1-1
v_gene: TRBV19
abundance: .
CDR3aa: CASSSNGLNTEAFF
CDR3nt: TGTGCCAGTAGTTCTAACGGACTGAACACTGAAGCTTTCTTT

d_gene: TRBD1
j_gene: TRBJ1-6
v_gene: TRBV9
abundance: .
CDR3aa: CASSVSQGDSPLHF
CDR3nt: TGTGCCAGCAGCGTAAGCCAGGGGGATTCACCCCTCCACTTT

d_gene: .
j_gene: TRBJ1-3
v_gene: TRBV5-1
abundance: .
CDR3aa: CASSLGGADGNTIYF
CDR3nt: TGCGCCAGCAGCTTGGGGGGCGCGGATGGAAACACCATATATTTT

d_gene: TRBD2
j_gene: TRBJ2-7
v_gene: TRBV29-1
abundance: few
CDR3aa: CSVGRGAYEQYF
CDR3nt: TGCAGCGTTGGGCGGGGGGCCTACGAGCAGTACTTC

d_gene: .
j_gene: TRBJ2-7
v_gene: TRBV27
abundance: few
CDR3aa: CASSLSIMDAYEQYF
CDR3nt: TGTGCCAGCAGTTTATCGATCATGGATGCCTACGAGCAGTACTTC

d_gene: .
j_gene: TRBJ2-6
v_gene: TRBV25-1
abundance: .
CDR3aa: CASSAGSRANVLTF
CDR3nt: TGTGCCAGCAGTGCTGGGAGTCGCGCCAACGTCCTGACTTTC

d_gene: TRBD1
j_gene: TRBJ1-2
v_gene: TRBV4-1
abundance: .
CDR3aa: CASSQVKAGGANYGYTF
CDR3nt: TGCGCCAGCAGCCAAGTAAAGGCAGGGGGGGCGAACTATGGCTACACCTTC